Here is one TCR beta chain with its context. Its antigen is unknown. Germline and junction disagree at one end, which may indicate a read error. RNA transcripts yielded amplified TCR beta CDR3 regions. With the HTBI primer set, the TCR CDR3 went through a first round of RT-PCR. One entry per CDR3 protein results from TCRdb running MiXCR on the multiplex PCR reads. Among 300,000 to 450,000 distinct CDR3 sequences, more than 11% were seen once, and the ten largest hold approximately 9.9%. This specimen comes from a study of T cells in Graves' hyperthyroidism and ophthalmopathy. The CDR3 has 15 amino acids. Per the germline V gene, CDR1 is SGHKS and CDR2 is YYEKEE (reference sequence). Newly diagnosed hyperthyroidism patients aged 18 to 65 years had disease lasting under 2 months. The PBMCs were sourced from fresh peripheral blood (about 9.6 ml). General study points: Most expanded thyroid clonotypes above 0.001 recurred in blood.

Material for sequencing was blood. The chain recombines TRBV5-5 with TRBJ1-2; D remains unclear. This sequence was found in a woman aged 55-75 years with Graves' hyperthyroidism. DNA for the CDR3: TGCGCCAGCAGCCTTGGTCAGCGGAATAACTATGGCTACACCTTC. Amino acids: CASSLGQRNNYGYTF.